This entry is about one TCR beta chain. Its specificity is unknown. Amplification used 60 Vbeta primers and 13 Jbeta primers. The data were produced by immunoSEQ multiplex PCR, yet TCRdb's version contains in-frame clones alone and is incomplete. The data contain over 150,000 clones, 75% to 85% of them seen just once; the ten biggest clones take up approximately 13%. Germline CDR1 SGHDT, CDR2 YYEEEE. The CDR3 runs to 17 residues. The V gene end was trimmed by 1 base and the J gene end by 5 bases; junction bases not matched to a gene: 6. The sample belongs to a study of cytomegalovirus exposure and HLA in healthy donors. Study conclusions and caveats: Productive rates of about 87% or about 30% were seen for most TCR beta V segments in an earlier analysis. Among the most significant clusters, several appeared linked to common viral pathogens in a later analysis.

Material: PBMCs. The chain combines TRBV5-6 with TRBJ2-2, with 12 positions matching TRBD2. This receptor was identified in a woman in her forties or fifties in good health and CMV-seropositive. CDR3 loop: CASSLRLAGGITGELFF. CDR3 nucleotide sequence: TGTGCCAGCAGCTTGAGGCTAGCGGGGGGGATAACCGGGGAGCTGTTTTTT.